Listed here is a single T cell receptor beta chain. Its antigen is undetermined. Per the germline V gene, CDR1 is LGHNA and CDR2 is YSLEER. The CDR3 loop spans 14 amino acids. J gave up 3 bases and V 10 bases, and 8 bases lay outside the gene matches. This sample is part of a study of T cell repertoires in cytomegalovirus infection. Study-level information: Indications of both CMV infection and matching HLA type were provided by public TCR beta signatures.

Broader study findings: HLA-C-restricted CMV-specific TCR beta clonotypes prevailed in the ex vivo response. Carriage of CMV together with the relevant HLA was identifiable through cumulative public TCR beta family frequency.

TCRdb analysed the reads with MiXCR anew, one entry per CDR3 protein. The sample has 600,000 to 800,000 distinct CDR3 sequences; around 24% are singletons. The sequence derives from a human donor in good health (CMV status not recorded). Some clones in this sample may be carry-over from other donors' samples. Sequences were obtained from CD8+ T cells from PBMCs. The V and J genes are TRBV4-3 and TRBJ2-2; 7 bases fit TRBD2. CDR3 DNA sequence: TGCGCCACCGGGGGGACTCGTTACACCGGGGAGCTGTTTTTT. It specifies CATGGTRYTGELFF.